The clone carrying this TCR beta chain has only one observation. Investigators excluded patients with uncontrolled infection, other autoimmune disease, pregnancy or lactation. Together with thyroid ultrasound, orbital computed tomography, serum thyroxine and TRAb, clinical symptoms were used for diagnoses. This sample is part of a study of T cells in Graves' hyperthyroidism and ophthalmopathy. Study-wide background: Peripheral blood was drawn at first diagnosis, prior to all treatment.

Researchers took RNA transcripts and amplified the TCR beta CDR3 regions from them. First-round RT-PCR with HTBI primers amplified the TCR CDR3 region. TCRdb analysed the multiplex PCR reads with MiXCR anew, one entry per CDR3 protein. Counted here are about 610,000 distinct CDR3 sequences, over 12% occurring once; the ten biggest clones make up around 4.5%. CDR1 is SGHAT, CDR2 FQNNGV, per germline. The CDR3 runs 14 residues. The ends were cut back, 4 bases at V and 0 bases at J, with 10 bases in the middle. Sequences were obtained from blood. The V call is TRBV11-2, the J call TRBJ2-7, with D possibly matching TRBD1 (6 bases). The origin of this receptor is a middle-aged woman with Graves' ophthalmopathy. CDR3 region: CASSYDRISYEQYF. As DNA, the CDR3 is TGTGCCAGCAGCTACGACAGGATCTCCTACGAGCAGTACTTC.